This passage covers 12 T cell receptor beta chains from one sample sequenced in a study of metastatic and nonmetastatic thyroid tumors. Before thyroid surgery, none of the patients had received any treatment. TCRdb reprocessed the PCR reads via MiXCR. The sample includes tens of thousands of clones, approximately 19% of them seen just once. Sequencing used blood. The receptors come from a female donor with papillary thyroid cancer or a benign thyroid nodule (not recorded which). Some clones in this sample may be carry-over from other donors' samples.

This clone was observed at least ten times. The chain joins TRBV3-1 to TRBJ1-2, with 7 positions matching TRBD1. Germline CDR1 reads LGHDT; CDR2 reads YNNKEL (reference sequence). The junction had 9 bases not matched to a gene; V was cut back by 6 bases and J by 2 bases. The CDR3 sequence is 15 residues long. This chain's CDR3 is CASRQTTGRNYGYTF. CDR3 bases: TGTGCCAGCAGGCAAACGACAGGGAGGAACTATGGCTACACCTTC.

This rearrangement joins TRBV5-1 to TRBJ2-2; D is possibly TRBD2 (5 bases). The CDR3 spans 15 residues. Per germline, CDR1 SGHRS and CDR2 YFSETQ. The V gene lost 4 bases and the J gene lost 1 base, with 11 bases spanning the gap. Here the CDR3 reads CASSVEAQNTGELFF. CDR3 bases: TGCGCCAGCAGCGTGGAGGCGCAGAACACCGGGGAGCTGTTTTTT.

The table lists this clone with many counts. The genes are TRBV7-2 and TRBJ2-7, with 7 bases fitting TRBD2. With 6 bases clipped from V and 2 bases from J, the junction kept 4 bases outside the gene matches. The CDR3 spans 13 residues. The V gene's germline CDR1 is SGHTA and CDR2 FQGNSA. This CDR3 reads CASRGGSPYEQYF. The DNA for the CDR3 is TGTGCCAGCAGGGGCGGGAGCCCCTACGAGCAGTACTTC.

By share, this clone ranks as medium-sized. This rearrangement joins TRBV6-2 or TRBV6-3 to TRBJ1-1, with 11 bases lining up with TRBD1. Germline assignment: CDR1 MNHEY and CDR2 SVGEGT. Trimming took 6 bases from V and 0 from J; bases not matched to a gene: 6. The length of the CDR3 is 16 residues. The CDR3 sequence is CASRKGQGGMNTEAFF. In DNA, the CDR3 is TGTGCCAGCAGAAAGGGACAGGGGGGGATGAACACTGAAGCTTTCTTT.

This clone was seen more than once but under ten times. The chain combines TRBV5-4 with TRBJ2-2; 7 positions agree with TRBD1. Germline CDR1 is SGHNT and CDR2 is YYREEE (reference sequence). V was clipped by 3 bases and J by 7 bases; unmatched bases: 3. This CDR3 is built from 13 residues. CDR3 sequence: CASSSGTDGELFF. CDR3 bases: TGTGCCAGCAGCTCCGGGACAGACGGGGAGCTGTTTTTT.

This clone was counted ten times or more. The chain combines TRBV7-6 with TRBJ2-7; 9 bases are a match to TRBD2. The CDR3 contains 18 residues. With 2 bases clipped from V and 3 bases from J, the junction kept 14 bases outside the gene matches. Germline lookup yields CDR1 SGHVS and CDR2 FNYEAQ. The CDR3 sequence: CASSLRSAGGGAFYEQYF. CDR3 DNA: TGTGCCAGCAGCTTAAGGTCTGCGGGCGGGGGGGCTTTCTACGAGCAGTACTTC.

In its sample, this clone was seen many times. This rearrangement joins TRBV18 to TRBJ1-1; D is unresolved. The CDR3 spans 15 residues. The V gene's germline CDR1 is KGHSH and CDR2 LQKENI. Trimming took 0 bases from V and 4 from J, leaving 12 bases between them. CDR3 loop: CASSPPDGEATEAFF. The DNA for the CDR3 is TGTGCCAGCTCACCACCGGACGGGGAGGCCACTGAAGCTTTCTTT.

The chain uses TRBV3-1 and TRBJ2-5; D call uncertain. Looked up from germline, CDR1 is LGHDT and CDR2 is YNNKEL (reference sequence). The CDR3 is 11 amino acids. Trimming shortened V by 2 bases and J by 5 bases, and 3 bases separated the two germline ends. The CDR3 nucleotides read TGTGCCAGCAGCCAATACGAGACCCAGTACTTC. Its protein product is CASSQYETQYF.

This clone was counted a few times. This sequence joins TRBV6-1 and TRBJ1-2; TRBD1 is a possible D gene (6 bases). CDR1 is MNHNS and CDR2 is SASEGT in the germline V gene. This CDR3 has 15 residues. The V and J ends lost 5 bases and 0 bases respectively, with 13 bases between them. CDR3 protein: CASSKTGNSNYGYTF. CDR3 coding DNA: TGTGCCAGCAGTAAAACAGGGAATTCTAACTATGGCTACACCTTC.

The chain employs TRBV28 and TRBJ2-7; D not resolved. Trimming took 7 bases from V and 6 from J, leaving 7 bases between them. The germline V gene has CDR1 MDHEN and CDR2 SYDVKM. The CDR3 length is 10 residues. The CDR3 sequence is CASKRVEQYF. In DNA, the CDR3 is TGTGCCAGCAAACGAGTCGAGCAGTACTTC.

This clone came up many times. The gene calls are TRBV18 and TRBJ2-7, with 7 bases identical to TRBD1. The CDR3 contains 15 residues. With V trimmed by 3 bases and J by 6 bases, 11 bases remained unmatched. CDR1 and CDR2 from the germline V gene are KGHSH and LQKENI. This chain's CDR3 is CASSPIRQGMGEQYF. In DNA, the CDR3 is TGTGCCAGCTCACCGATAAGACAGGGAATGGGCGAGCAGTACTTC. Together with reference TRBV18 and TRBJ2-7, the CDR3 gives the full variable domain: NAGVMQNPRHLVRRRGQEARLRCSPMKGHSHVYWYRQLPEEGLKFMVYLQKENIIDESGMPKERFSAEFPKEGPSILRIQQVVRGDSAAYFCASSPIRQGMGEQYFGPGTRLTVT.

This clone was seen repeatedly, ten times or more. The V call is TRBV6-1, the J call TRBJ2-7; 7 nucleotides line up with TRBD1. The CDR3 spans 13 residues. J lost 5 bases, V lost 5 bases, and 6 bases had no gene match. The germline V gene encodes CDR1 MNHNS and CDR2 SASEGT. The CDR3, as DNA: TGTGCCAGCAGTCCAAGACAGGGCCACGAGCAGTACTTC. Residues: CASSPRQGHEQYF.